This T cell receptor beta chain was documented in a study of cytomegalovirus exposure and HLA in healthy donors. This clone has a handful of counts. V lost 2 bases, J lost 0 bases, and 8 bases lay in between. The CDR3 length is 14 residues. From germline, CDR1 is SGHVS and CDR2 FQNEAQ. PCR involved 60 Vbeta and 13 Jbeta primers. Here immunoSEQ multiplex PCR was the method, and the copy in TCRdb shows in-frame clones only, minus some. The table records roughly 150,000 clones, over 80% of them present only once. The receptor was derived from a male donor in good health and CMV-seronegative. The sample comprised PBMCs. V is TRBV7-8 and J is TRBJ2-7; unclear D gene. The CDR3 here is CASSLMQASYEQYF. CDR3 DNA sequence: TGTGCCAGCAGCTTAATGCAGGCCTCCTACGAGCAGTACTTC.